What follows are 22 T cell receptor beta chains derived from one specimen sequenced in a study of T cell responses to AZD1222 COVID-19 vaccine (dated by TCRdb to the early 2020s). The library came from the immunoSEQ multiplex PCR assay. In its TCRdb copy, this immuneACCESS table keeps in-frame sequences only and misses some clones. Where compared with another copy, unresolved V genes explain less than half of these, and the others have no known cause. The table for this sample lists 85,000 to 100,000 clones; just over 85% of them were counted only once. The ten top clones hold roughly 6.3% of the sample. The intended sense of this specimen's time point label: baseline before first vaccination. Sequencing was performed on peripheral blood, taken on day 0 of AZD1222 vaccination. The receptors come from an adult in good health.

The rearrangement joins TRBV10-3 to TRBJ1-1, with D maybe TRBD1 (6 bases). The CDR3 spans 15 residues. Trimming took 5 bases from V and 4 from J, leaving 17 bases between them. Germline values: CDR1 ENHRY, CDR2 SYGVKD. In nucleotides, the CDR3 is TGTGCCATCAGTCGAGATACAGGGTCCGGCACTGAAGCTTTCTTT. The encoded protein is CAISRDTGSGTEAFF.

This chain connects TRBV4-2 to TRBJ2-2; D is possibly TRBD1 (6 bases). This CDR3 spans 15 amino acids. Between the trimmed V and J ends, which lost 8 bases and 2 bases, there was a span of 15 bases. The germline CDR1 and CDR2 sequences are LGHNA and YNFKEQ. DNA for the CDR3: TGTGCCAGCGGAACAGGGAGTGGCAACACCGGGGAGCTGTTTTTT. As protein: CASGTGSGNTGELFF.

This chain uses TRBV19 with TRBJ1-4; possibly TRBD1 for D (5 bases). The germline V gene has CDR1 LNHDA and CDR2 SQIVND (reference sequence). The CDR3 is made up of 16 amino acids. V was shortened by 7 bases and J by 0 bases, with 15 bases between the two germline ends. The CDR3 sequence: CASTHTGRATNEKLFF. CDR3 DNA sequence: TGTGCCAGTACCCATACGGGGCGAGCAACTAATGAAAAACTGTTTTTT.

The chain uses TRBV27 and TRBJ2-4; the D is unclear. The CDR3 contains 10 residues. V dropped 6 bases and J dropped 15 bases, with 12 bases sitting between them. Germline values: CDR1 MNHEY, CDR2 SMNVEV (reference sequence). The CDR3 bases are TGTGCCAGCAGCCCCCTGGTCGGGTACTTC. Its translation is CASSPLVGYF.

The sample holds one count of this clone. The rearrangement uses TRBV5-1 and TRBJ2-7; 7 bases fit TRBD2. This CDR3 is built from 13 residues. The V segment lost 4 bases and the J segment 7 bases; nucleotides outside the gene matches: 8. CDR1 and CDR2 from the germline V gene are SGHRS and YFSETQ. The CDR3 coding sequence is TGCGCCAGCAGCCTCGGCGAAGCGGGGGAGCAGTACTTC. Amino acids: CASSLGEAGEQYF.

The chain combines TRBV5-6 with TRBJ2-7; possible D gene TRBD1, 9 bases. V was trimmed by 4 bases and J by 4 bases, leaving 21 bases between them. Germline V gene data show CDR1 as SGHDT and CDR2 as YYEEEE. This CDR3 contains 16 residues. The CDR3 here is CASSTGQGGTRYEQYF. As DNA, the CDR3 is TGTGCCAGCAGCACGGGACAGGGTGGGACTAGGTACGAGCAGTACTTC.

J is TRBJ1-3 and V is TRBV3-1 (or the pseudogene TRBV3-2); TRBD1 agrees at 10 bases. This CDR3 has 17 amino acids. Germline V CDR1 and CDR2: LGHDT, YNNKEL (reference sequence). V was pared by 4 bases and J by 4 bases, with 10 bases of the junction left unmatched. As DNA, the CDR3 is TGTGCCAGCAGCCCCCAATTCCGGGACAGGGGAGGAAACACCATATATTTT. Translating gives CASSPQFRDRGGNTIYF.

The rearrangement joins TRBV5-4 to TRBJ1-1; possible D gene TRBD1, 6 bases. Germline values: CDR1 SGHNT, CDR2 YYREEE (reference sequence). The CDR3 consists of 16 residues. Trimming left V 4 bases short and J 0 bases short, with 16 bases between. As DNA, the CDR3 is TGTGCCAGCAGCCTGCGGACAGTGTACATGAACACTGAAGCTTTCTTT. Translating it yields CASSLRTVYMNTEAFF.

The chain employs TRBV6-2 or TRBV6-3 and TRBJ2-3, with D hard to call. This CDR3 region has 17 residues. V shed 0 bases and J shed 1 base, with 14 bases lying between them. CDR1 is MNHEY and CDR2 is SVGEGT in the germline V gene. CDR3 bases: TGTGCCAGCAGTTACTCGAATTGGCTAGAGGGCACAGATACGCAGTATTTT. The encoded protein is CASSYSNWLEGTDTQYF.

The chain has TRBV6-5 and TRBJ2-2; the D is unclear. This CDR3 spans 12 amino acids. CDR1 is MNHEY, CDR2 SVGAGI, per germline. The ends were cut back, 6 bases at V and 7 bases at J, with 9 bases in the middle. DNA of the CDR3: TGTGCCAGCAGCGCTTCGGGCGGGGAGCTGTTTTTT. Protein product: CASSASGGELFF.

CDR3 in amino acids: CATSRHRGRDYGYTF. Here the CDR3 DNA reads TGTGCCACCAGCAGACACAGGGGGCGCGACTATGGCTACACCTTC. This chain uses TRBV15 with TRBJ1-2; 9 bases are shared with TRBD1. CDR3 length equals 15 residues. The V and J ends lost 2 bases and 3 bases, in that order; junction bases with no gene match: 4. The V gene's germline CDR1 is LNHNV and CDR2 YYDKDF (reference sequence).

This clone has only one observation. CDR3 protein: CASSQGAGYGYTF. In nucleotides, the CDR3 is TGTGCCAGCAGCCAAGGGGCAGGGTATGGCTACACCTTC. The chain employs TRBV3-1 (or the pseudogene TRBV3-2) and TRBJ1-2; D may be TRBD1 (5 bases). Per germline, CDR1 LGHDT and CDR2 YNNKEL (reference sequence). The CDR3 extends over 13 amino acids. Trimming cost V 1 base and J 5 bases, with 8 bases left between them.

The genes are TRBV7-2 and TRBJ1-1; 9 bases match TRBD1. The germline gives CDR1 SGHTA, CDR2 FQGNSA. The ends lost 1 base at V and 5 bases at J; junction bases unmatched: 2. CDR3 size: 14 residues. The CDR3 spells CASSLETGGTEAFF. Written as DNA, the CDR3 is TGTGCCAGCAGCTTAGAGACAGGGGGAACTGAAGCTTTCTTT.

The gene calls are TRBV5-5 and TRBJ2-3; 10 nucleotides line up with TRBD2. The CDR3 sequence is 16 residues long. Germline-derived CDR1 and CDR2 are SGHKS and YYEKEE (reference sequence). After removal of 4 bases from V and 2 bases from J, the junction contained 7 bases not matched to a gene. CDR3 nucleotides: TGTGCCAGCAGCCCCTTAGCGGGAGGCACCACAGATACGCAGTATTTT. It is translated as CASSPLAGGTTDTQYF.

The V call is TRBV3-1 (or the pseudogene TRBV3-2), the J call TRBJ2-7; no definite D call. Germline V CDR1 and CDR2: LGHDT, YNNKEL (reference sequence). This CDR3 has 14 residues. V dropped 0 bases and J dropped 9 bases, with 15 bases sitting between them. The DNA for the CDR3 is TGTGCCAGCAGCCAAGATCTGCAGACTTCGAGGCAGTACTTC. This translates into CASSQDLQTSRQYF.

The chain recombines TRBV5-1 with TRBJ2-2; 11 nucleotides line up with TRBD2. CDR1 is SGHRS, CDR2 YFSETQ, per germline. The V and J ends lost 4 bases and 5 bases, in that order; junction bases with no gene match: 4. This CDR3 spans 15 amino acids. CDR3 in DNA: TGCGCCAGCAGCCCAAGGACTAGCGGGACCGGGGAGCTGTTTTTT. Translating gives CASSPRTSGTGELFF.

This sequence joins TRBV3-1 (or the pseudogene TRBV3-2) and TRBJ1-4; possibly TRBD1 for D (5 bases). CDR3 length: 14 amino acids. The V end lost 1 base, the J end lost 4 bases, and 7 bases lay between the germline ends. Germline lookup yields CDR1 LGHDT and CDR2 YNNKEL (reference sequence). Written as DNA, the CDR3 is TGTGCCAGCAGCCAAGGGGACCTTAATGAAAAACTGTTTTTT. This encodes CASSQGDLNEKLFF.

The V gene is TRBV14, the J gene TRBJ2-1, with D uncertain. The ends were cut back, 0 bases at V and 3 bases at J, with 3 bases in the middle. CDR3 length equals 13 residues. Germline CDR1 SGHDN, CDR2 FVKESK. DNA of the CDR3: TGTGCCAGCAGCCAAGATATCTACAATGAGCAGTTCTTC. It is translated as CASSQDIYNEQFF.

The V and J genes are TRBV19 and TRBJ1-5, with D possibly TRBD1 on 5 matching bases. CDR3 length: 15 amino acids. Trimming left V 11 bases short and J 1 base short, with 18 bases between. CDR1 LNHDA and CDR2 SQIVND come from the germline V gene (reference sequence). The CDR3 region has the DNA TGTGCCTCTGGGACTTCCGAGGGGAGCAATCAGCCCCAGCATTTT. Protein sequence: CASGTSEGSNQPQHF.

The chain employs TRBV19 and TRBJ1-5, with no clear D. Trimming removed 3 bases at V and 4 bases at J, with 4 bases between. The CDR3 has 12 residues. Germline-derived CDR1 and CDR2 are LNHDA and SQIVND (reference sequence). CDR3 sequence (DNA): TGTGCCAGTAGTATTCCTAATCAGCCCCAGCATTTT. As protein: CASSIPNQPQHF.

The rearrangement links TRBV9 to TRBJ2-3; 10 bases fit TRBD1. The CDR3 totals 16 residues. CDR1 is SGDLS, CDR2 YYNGEE, per germline. Losses at the gene ends were 2 bases for V and 3 bases for J; bases not matched to a gene: 6. In nucleotides, the CDR3 is TGTGCCAGCAGCGTTCTACCGGGACAGGGGACAGATACGCAGTATTTT. Protein product: CASSVLPGQGTDTQYF.

CDR3 nucleotide sequence: TGTGCCAGCAGCCCCCGGACAGGGATGAGCTCCTATAATTCACCCCTCCACTTT. Its protein product is CASSPRTGMSSYNSPLHF. This chain connects TRBV7-8 to TRBJ1-6; 8 bases agree with TRBD1. Germline loops: CDR1 SGHVS, CDR2 FQNEAQ. V shed 5 bases and J 0 bases; nucleotides not matched to a gene: 9. This CDR3 is 18 amino acids long.